These T cell receptor beta chains were read from a single sample in a study of shared clonotypes between healthy human individuals. TCRdb's table, derived via immunoSEQ multiplex PCR, lists solely in-frame clones and lacks some. The sample has about 1 million clones; about 77% are singletons. The specimen was memory CD4+ T cells sorted from blood. Receptors originate from a man aged 18 to 29 in good health. Each CDR3 is given with its conserved first and last residue. Size is omitted from some rows. Given values are once, few, many or a class for expanded clones.

V: TRBV7-2; size: many; J: TRBJ2-2; CDR3: CASSPLAPNTGELFF
V: TRBV29-1; size: NA; J: TRBJ2-1; CDR3: CSCVRWGGLLDEQFF
V: TRBV7-9; size: NA; J: TRBJ2-7; CDR3: CASSGQGTGKYF
V: TRBV6-4; size: few; J: TRBJ2-1; CDR3: CASRPRGSYNEQFF
V: TRBV30; size: NA; J: TRBJ1-6; CDR3: CAWSGGGYNSPLHF
V: TRBV11-1; size: few; J: TRBJ1-5; CDR3: CASSFDQSRPQHF
V: TRBV28; size: NA; J: TRBJ2-1; CDR3: CASSWTRKVIGQFF
V: TRBV5-1; size: NA; J: TRBJ2-1; CDR3: CASSVGDRGNEQFF
V: TRBV7-3; size: NA; J: TRBJ1-1; CDR3: CASSLGTGTEAFF
V: TRBV6-6; size: NA; J: TRBJ2-3; CDR3: CASSGTSGGDTQYF
V: TRBV25-1; size: NA; J: TRBJ1-1; CDR3: CASSDDRGRSDF
V: TRBV27; size: NA; J: TRBJ2-7; CDR3: CASSIRWGSYEQYF
V: TRBV5-4; size: NA; J: TRBJ2-5; CDR3: CASSWTSGNQETQYF
V: TRBV7-9; size: NA; J: TRBJ2-1; CDR3: CASSLKQGSNEQFF
V: TRBV19; size: NA; J: TRBJ1-1; CDR3: CASRHRGRETEAFF
V: TRBV5-6; size: NA; J: TRBJ1-1; CDR3: CASSVDRGEAFF
V: TRBV5-6; size: NA; J: TRBJ1-1; CDR3: CASSQGQLNWPEAFF
V: TRBV19; size: NA; J: TRBJ1-5; CDR3: CASSIPNQPQHF
V: TRBV5-1; size: NA; J: TRBJ2-1; CDR3: CASSATDRSNEQFF
V: TRBV4-3; size: NA; J: TRBJ2-1; CDR3: CASSQTPGLNSYNEQFF
V: TRBV7-8; size: NA; J: TRBJ2-1; CDR3: CASFPVGVPNEQFF
V: TRBV30; size: NA; J: TRBJ1-4; CDR3: CAWSTTTNEKLFF
V: TRBV5-1; size: few; J: TRBJ2-7; CDR3: CASSASGRIYEQYF
V: TRBV13; size: NA; J: TRBJ2-1; CDR3: CASSPARDEQFF
V: TRBV7-2; size: NA; J: TRBJ2-1; CDR3: CASSLSTSGRWDEQFF
V: TRBV30; size: NA; J: TRBJ1-4; CDR3: CAWSTTGGVNEKLFF
V: TRBV14; size: once; J: TRBJ1-1; CDR3: CASSERGLGGPTEAFF
V: TRBV7-3; size: NA; J: TRBJ2-3; CDR3: CASSLNGGGTDTQYF
V: TRBV11-2; size: NA; J: TRBJ2-5; CDR3: CASSLGLRDRGRETQYF
V: TRBV6-1; size: NA; J: TRBJ2-3; CDR3: CASSESVADRTQYF
V: TRBV19; size: NA; J: TRBJ2-5; CDR3: CASSIRGSRLAGEETQYF
V: TRBV15; size: NA; J: TRBJ1-3; CDR3: CATSSYRDRGLGNTIYF
V: TRBV5-4; size: NA; J: TRBJ2-1; CDR3: CASRVSGPSYNEQFF
V: TRBV7-6; size: NA; J: TRBJ2-5; CDR3: CASSAYVETQYF
V: TRBV19; size: few; J: TRBJ2-2; CDR3: CASRVAGTGELFF
V: TRBV7-9; size: NA; J: TRBJ2-4; CDR3: CASSLEEAKNIQYF
V: TRBV5-6; size: NA; J: TRBJ2-7; CDR3: CASSFLQGLGSYEQYF
V: TRBV5-6; size: NA; J: TRBJ2-5; CDR3: CASSLGIAGGVETQYF
V: TRBV28; size: once; J: TRBJ2-7; CDR3: CASRESKISSYEQYF
V: TRBV19; size: NA; J: TRBJ1-1; CDR3: CASSIENQGRGTEAFF
V: TRBV9; size: few; J: TRBJ1-2; CDR3: CASSVDEAYGYTF
V: TRBV5-4; size: NA; J: TRBJ2-2; CDR3: CASSSKGGPSGELFF
V: TRBV9; size: few; J: TRBJ1-1; CDR3: CASSEAPGIGAEAFF
V: TRBV9; size: NA; J: TRBJ2-2; CDR3: CASSAGGARTGELFF
V: TRBV9; size: NA; J: TRBJ2-7; CDR3: CASSVTAGGAYEQYF
V: TRBV5-6; size: NA; J: TRBJ1-3; CDR3: CASSRLGPRSGNTIYF